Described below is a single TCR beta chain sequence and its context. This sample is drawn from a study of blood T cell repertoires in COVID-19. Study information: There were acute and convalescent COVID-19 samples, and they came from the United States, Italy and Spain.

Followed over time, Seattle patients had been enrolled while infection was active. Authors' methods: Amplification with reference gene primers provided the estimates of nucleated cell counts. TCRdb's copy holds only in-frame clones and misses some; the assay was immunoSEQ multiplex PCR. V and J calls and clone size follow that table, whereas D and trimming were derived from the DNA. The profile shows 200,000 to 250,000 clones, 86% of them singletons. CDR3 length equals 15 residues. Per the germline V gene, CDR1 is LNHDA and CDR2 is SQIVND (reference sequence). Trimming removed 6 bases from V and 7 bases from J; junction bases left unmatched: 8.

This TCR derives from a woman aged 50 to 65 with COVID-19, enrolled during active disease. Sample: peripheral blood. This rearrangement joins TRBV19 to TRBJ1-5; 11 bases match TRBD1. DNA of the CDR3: TGTGCCAGTAGCATCGGGACAGGGGGAAGACAGCCCCAGCATTTT. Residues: CASSIGTGGRQPQHF.